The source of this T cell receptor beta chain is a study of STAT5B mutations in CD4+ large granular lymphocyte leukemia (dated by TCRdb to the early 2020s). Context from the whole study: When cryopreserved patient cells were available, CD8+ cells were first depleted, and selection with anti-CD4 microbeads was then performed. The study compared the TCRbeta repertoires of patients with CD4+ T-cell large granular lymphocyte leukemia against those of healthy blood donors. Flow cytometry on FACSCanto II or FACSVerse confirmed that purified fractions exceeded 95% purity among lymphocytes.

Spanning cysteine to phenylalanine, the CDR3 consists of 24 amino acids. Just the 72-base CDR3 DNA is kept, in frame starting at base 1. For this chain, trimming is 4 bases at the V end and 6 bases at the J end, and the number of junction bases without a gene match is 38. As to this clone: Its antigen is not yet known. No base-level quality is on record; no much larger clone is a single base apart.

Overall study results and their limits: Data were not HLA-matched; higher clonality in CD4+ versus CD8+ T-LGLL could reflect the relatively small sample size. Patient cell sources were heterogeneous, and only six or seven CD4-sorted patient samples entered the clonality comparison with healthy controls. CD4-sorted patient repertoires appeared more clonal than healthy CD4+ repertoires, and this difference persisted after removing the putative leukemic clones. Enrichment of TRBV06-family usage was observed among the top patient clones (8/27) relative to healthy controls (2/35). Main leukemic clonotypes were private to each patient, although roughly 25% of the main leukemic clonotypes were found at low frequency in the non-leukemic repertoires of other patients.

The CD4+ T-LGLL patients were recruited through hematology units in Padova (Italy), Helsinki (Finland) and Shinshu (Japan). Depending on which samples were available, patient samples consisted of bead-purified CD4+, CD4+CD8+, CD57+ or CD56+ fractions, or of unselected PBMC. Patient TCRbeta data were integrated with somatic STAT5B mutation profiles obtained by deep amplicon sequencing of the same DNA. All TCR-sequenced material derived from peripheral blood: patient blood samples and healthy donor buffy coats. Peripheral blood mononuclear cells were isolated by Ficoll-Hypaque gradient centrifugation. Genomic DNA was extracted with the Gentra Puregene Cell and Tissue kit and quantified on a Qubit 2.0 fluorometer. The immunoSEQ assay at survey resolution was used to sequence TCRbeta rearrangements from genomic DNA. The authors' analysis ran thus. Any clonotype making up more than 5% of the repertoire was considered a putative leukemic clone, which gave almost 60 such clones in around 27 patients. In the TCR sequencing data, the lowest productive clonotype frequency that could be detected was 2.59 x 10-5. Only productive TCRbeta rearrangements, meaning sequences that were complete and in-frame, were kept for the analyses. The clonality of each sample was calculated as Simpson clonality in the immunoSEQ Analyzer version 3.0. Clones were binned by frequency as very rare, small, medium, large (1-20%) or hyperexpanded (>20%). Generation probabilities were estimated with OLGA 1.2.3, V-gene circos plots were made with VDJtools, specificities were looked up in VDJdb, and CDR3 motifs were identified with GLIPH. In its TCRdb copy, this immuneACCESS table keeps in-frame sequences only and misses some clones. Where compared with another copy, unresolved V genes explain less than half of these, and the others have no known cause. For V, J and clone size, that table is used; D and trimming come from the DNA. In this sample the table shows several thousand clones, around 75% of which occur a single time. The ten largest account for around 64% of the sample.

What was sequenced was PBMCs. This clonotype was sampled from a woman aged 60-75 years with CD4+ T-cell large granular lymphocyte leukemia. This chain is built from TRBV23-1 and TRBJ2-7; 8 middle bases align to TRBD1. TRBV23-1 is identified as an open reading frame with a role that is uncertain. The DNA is TGCGCCAGCAGTCCACCCACCTCGGACAGGGAGAAGACGCCCGTGGCACGGAGGGATGGCGAGCAGTACTTC. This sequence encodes CASSPPTSDREKTPVARRDGEQYF.